The clone carrying this T cell receptor (beta chain) was recorded at least ten times. The entry originates in a study of regulatory T cells in long-lasting Graves disease. Libraries of TCR beta came from iRepertoire HTBI primers plus Arm-PCR of CDR3 regions. TCRdb reanalysed the multiplex PCR reads using MiXCR and keeps one entry per CDR3 protein. This sample has about 440,000 distinct CDR3 sequences, with under 15% found just once. Time point in this sample: newly diagnosed GD, antithyroid drugs for less than 3 months. Construction of the TCR library relied on RNA isolated from PBMCs. EDTA tubes received about 9.3 milliliters of collected peripheral blood. Another study also made use of these data, one on T cells in Graves' hyperthyroidism and ophthalmopathy.

The material sequenced was peripheral blood mononuclear cells (PBMCs), taken at new diagnosis, from a patient treated with antithyroid drugs. This receptor was obtained from a woman younger than 45 with Graves disease.

CDR3 amino acids: CASSLDMGRRETQYF. CDR3 coding DNA: TGTGCCAGCAGTTTAGATATGGGACGCCGGGAGACCCAGTACTTC. V is TRBV28 and J is TRBJ2-5, with D perhaps assigned TRBD1 or TRBD2 (5 bases each). Trimming shortened V by 2 bases and J by 5 bases, and 15 bases separated the two germline ends. Germline CDR1 and CDR2: MDHEN and SYDVKM. This CDR3 spans 15 amino acids. The entire variable domain, with the rest obtained from reference TRBV28 and TRBJ2-5, is as follows: DVKVTQSSRYLVKRTGEKVFLECVQDMDHENMFWYRQDPGLGLRLIYFSYDVKMKEKGDIPEGYSVSREKKERFSLILESASTNQTSMYLCASSLDMGRRETQYFGPGTRLLVL.